Below are 2 T cell receptor beta chains sequenced from a single sample in a study of response to subunit inactivated influenza vaccine. TCRdb re-derived calls from the RT-PCR reads in MiXCR, one entry per CDR3 protein. Here the sample spans 610,000 or so distinct CDR3 sequences, roughly 15% being singletons. Material: PBMCs from blood, obtained roughly 12 days after vaccination. The receptor source for this set is a man over 45 who received an inactivated influenza vaccine.

The V call is TRBV5-1, the J call TRBJ1-1; unclear D gene. The germline V gene has CDR1 SGHRS and CDR2 YFSETQ. The CDR3 extends over 15 amino acids. With 0 bases removed from V and 2 bases from J, the gap between germline ends came to 11 bases. The CDR3 DNA reads TGCGCCAGCAGCTTGGATCCAGCCATTAACACTGAAGCTTTCTTT. As protein: CASSLDPAINTEAFF.

The chain uses TRBV14 and TRBJ2-1, with 10 bases lining up with TRBD1. V dropped 0 bases and J dropped 8; count of bases not matched to a gene: 4. This CDR3 is 15 amino acids long. The germline V gene has CDR1 SGHDN and CDR2 FVKESK. This CDR3 reads CASSQEGQGRHEQFF. CDR3 DNA sequence: TGTGCCAGCAGCCAAGAGGGACAGGGGAGGCATGAGCAGTTCTTC.